These 9 T cell receptor beta chains came from one sample sequenced in a study of low-dose radiotherapy and immunotherapy resistance in tumors. First-strand cDNA used TRAV- and TRBV-specific primers, covering alpha and beta chains. Amplification of TCRs used a constant-region primer and V-primer adapter for roughly 22 PCR cycles. TCRdb reanalysed the reads using MiXCR and keeps one entry per CDR3 protein. This sample has about 89,000 distinct CDR3 sequences, with 9.4% found just once. Time point reported: before trial treatment. The sequencing here drew on PBMCs, taken before treatment. Receptors originate from a male donor with prostate cancer.

This clonotype was counted ten times or more. The rearrangement links TRBV24-1 to TRBJ2-1, with 9 bases lining up with TRBD2. Germline values: CDR1 KGHDR, CDR2 SFDVKD. The V gene end was trimmed by 3 bases and the J gene end by 7 bases; junction bases not matched to a gene: 9. This CDR3 region has 16 residues. Here the CDR3 reads CATSDISGLAGNEQFF. The CDR3 DNA follows: TGTGCCACCAGTGATATATCGGGACTAGCAGGAAATGAGCAGTTCTTC.

This clonotype has ten or more counts. The chain recombines TRBV20-1 with TRBJ2-5; no clear D. This CDR3 has 10 amino acids. The V gene lost 2 bases and the J gene lost 4 bases, with 2 bases spanning the gap. Germline CDR1 is DFQATT and CDR2 is SNEGSKA (reference sequence). The CDR3 loop reads CSARRETQYF. The CDR3, as DNA: TGCAGTGCTAGAAGAGAGACCCAGTACTTC.

This clonotype was seen repeatedly, ten times or more. This chain uses TRBV28 with TRBJ2-7; 9 nucleotides line up with TRBD1. From germline, CDR1 is MDHEN and CDR2 SYDVKM. V was clipped by 7 bases and J by 3 bases; unmatched bases: 10. This CDR3 has 15 amino acids. The CDR3 sequence is CASTLRDRVIYEQYF. Here the CDR3 DNA reads TGTGCCAGCACCCTCCGGGACAGGGTCATCTACGAGCAGTACTTC.

This clonotype has at least ten counts. This chain connects TRBV28 to TRBJ2-7; D remains ambiguous. Per the germline V gene, CDR1 is MDHEN and CDR2 is SYDVKM. The CDR3 totals 17 residues. Deletions cut 3 bases from V and 0 bases from J, with 18 bases between. The CDR3 loop reads CASSFLTRAPSSYEQYF. CDR3 nucleotide sequence: TGTGCCAGCAGTTTTTTGACCCGGGCCCCTAGCTCCTACGAGCAGTACTTC.

This clonotype was observed many times. The chain employs TRBV6-2 or TRBV6-3 and TRBJ2-7; D might be TRBD1 or TRBD2, each matching 5 bases. This CDR3 comprises 17 residues. Trimming cost V 6 bases and J 1 base, with 22 bases left between them. Germline-derived CDR1 and CDR2 are MNHEY and SVGEGT. Written as DNA, the CDR3 is TGTGCCAGCAGCCACGAAACTCCGAGGGGTAGGTCCTACGAGCAGTACTTC. Translation gives CASSHETPRGRSYEQYF.

This clonotype was counted at least ten times. The chain carries TRBV29-1 and TRBJ2-7; D possibly uses TRBD1 or TRBD2 (5 bases each). This CDR3 spans 14 amino acids. Between the trimmed V and J ends, which lost 7 bases and 0 bases, there was a span of 16 bases. Germline CDR1 SQVTM, CDR2 ANQGSEA. CDR3 nucleotide sequence: TGCAGCGCTGGGGGTAGGAGCGACTCCTACGAGCAGTACTTC. This translates into CSAGGRSDSYEQYF.

Of note for this clonotype: A single base is all that separates this from a far larger clone, so a read error is likely. V usage is TRBV9 and J usage is TRBJ2-7; perhaps D is TRBD1 or TRBD2 (5 bases each). V shed 0 bases and J shed 6 bases, with 7 bases lying between them. This CDR3 comprises 12 residues. The germline gives CDR1 SGDLS, CDR2 YYNGEE. The CDR3 region is CASSVGGSEQYF. CDR3 sequence (DNA): TGTGCCAGCAGCGTAGGGGGGAGCGAGCAGTACTTC. Looking up the rest from reference TRBV9 and TRBJ2-7 gives the full variable domain: DSGVTQTPKHLITATGQRVTLRCSPRSGDLSVYWYQQSLDQGLQFLIQYYNGEERAKGNILERFSAQQFPDLHSELNLSSLELGDSALYFCASSVGGSEQYFGPGTRLTVT.

This clonotype was counted at least ten times. This rearrangement joins TRBV19 to TRBJ1-1; D perhaps matches TRBD1 (5 bases). V dropped 5 bases and J dropped 2 bases, with 12 bases sitting between them. The CDR3 contains 14 residues. Germline assignment: CDR1 LNHDA and CDR2 SQIVND (reference sequence). Written as DNA, the CDR3 is TGTGCCAGTAGTGTAGGGACCGCCAACACTGAAGCTTTCTTT. Translating it yields CASSVGTANTEAFF.

This clonotype has at least ten counts. The chain combines TRBV5-6 with TRBJ1-3, with D maybe TRBD1 (6 bases). The V gene's germline CDR1 is SGHDT and CDR2 YYEEEE. V shed 2 bases and J shed 2 bases, with 20 bases lying between them. This CDR3 is built from 18 residues. CDR3 region: CASSFLASGAQAGNTIYF. CDR3 coding DNA: TGTGCCAGCAGCTTCCTCGCGTCGGGGGCGCAGGCTGGAAACACCATATATTTT.